This TCR beta chain was retrieved from a study of T-cell memory formation after mild COVID-19. Germline assignment: CDR1 MGHRA and CDR2 YSYEKL. The CDR3 sequence is 17 residues long. V lost 0 bases and J lost 5; bases outside the gene matches: 9. One entry per CDR3 protein results from TCRdb running MiXCR on the 5' RACE reads. The sample contains about 360,000 distinct CDR3 sequences, around an eighth of which appear only once. This receptor was obtained from a man between 18 and 29 years old who had mild COVID-19 (a few samples of this study predate the infection). Cell type and time point are not known. The sample was PBMCs or a T cell subset sorted from them (not recorded which). V gene TRBV4-1 combines with J gene TRBJ2-2, with 7 bases identical to TRBD1. The CDR3 DNA reads as TGCGCCAGCAGCCAAGACCCCCCCGACAGGGATACCGGGGAGCTGTTTTTT. Its protein product is CASSQDPPDRDTGELFF.